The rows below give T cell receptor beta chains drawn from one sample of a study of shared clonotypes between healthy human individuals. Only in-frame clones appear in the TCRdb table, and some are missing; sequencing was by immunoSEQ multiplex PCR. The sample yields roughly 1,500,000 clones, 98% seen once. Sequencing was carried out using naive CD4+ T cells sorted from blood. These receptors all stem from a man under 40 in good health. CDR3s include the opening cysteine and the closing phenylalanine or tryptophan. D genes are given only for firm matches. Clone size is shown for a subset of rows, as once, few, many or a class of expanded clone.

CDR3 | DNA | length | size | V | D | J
CASRRFFGQATDTQYF | TGTGCCTCGCGGAGGTTTTTCGGACAGGCCACAGATACGCAGTATTTT | 16 | NA | TRBV2 | TRBD1 | TRBJ2-3
CASSERTHLLREQFF | TGTGCCAGCAGTGAACGGACTCACTTACTCAGGGAGCAGTTCTTC | 15 | once | TRBV2 | NA | TRBJ2-1
CSARWTHEAFF | TGCAGTGCTAGGTGGACCCATGAAGCTTTCTTT | 11 | NA | TRBV20-1 | NA | TRBJ1-1
CASSGTRGANEKLFF | TGTGCCAGCAGTGGGACGAGGGGGGCTAATGAAAAACTGTTTTTT | 15 | NA | TRBV25-1 | NA | TRBJ1-4
CASSVATSYEQYF | TGTGCCAGCAGCGTAGCTACGTCCTACGAGCAGTACTTC | 13 | once | TRBV9 | NA | TRBJ2-7
CASSISRNQPQHF | TGTGCCAGTAGTATATCTCGCAATCAGCCCCAGCATTTT | 13 | NA | TRBV19 | NA | TRBJ1-5
CASSDPYSYEQYF | TGTGCCAGCAGTGATCCCTACTCCTACGAGCAGTACTTC | 13 | NA | TRBV2 | NA | TRBJ2-7
CASSVDRNEKLFF | TGTGCCAGCAGCGTAGACCGTAATGAAAAACTGTTTTTT | 13 | NA | TRBV9 | NA | TRBJ1-4
CASSSRGAAGELFF | TGTGCCAGCAGTTCACGGGGCGCAGCCGGGGAGCTGTTTTTT | 14 | NA | TRBV6-5 | NA | TRBJ2-2
CASSQGVSGANVLTF | TGTGCCAGCAGTCAAGGGGTCTCCGGGGCCAACGTCCTGACTTTC | 15 | NA | TRBV28 | NA | TRBJ2-6
CASSTGQGQYSNQPQHF | TGTGCCAGCAGCACAGGACAGGGCCAATATAGCAATCAGCCCCAGCATTTT | 17 | NA | TRBV28 | TRBD1 | TRBJ1-5
CAISPGLASHVADF | TGTGCCATCAGCCCGGGACTAGCTTCTCACGTCGCGGACTTC | 14 | NA | TRBV10-3 | TRBD2 | TRBJ2-7
CASTNLNNEQFF | TGTGCCAGCACCAACCTCAACAATGAGCAGTTCTTC | 12 | NA | TRBV7-2 | NA | TRBJ2-1
CASSLVLRTGGYEQYF | TGTGCCAGCAGTCTCGTCCTTCGGACAGGGGGCTACGAGCAGTACTTC | 16 | NA | TRBV28 | TRBD1 | TRBJ2-7
CASRRAGVTYEQYF | TGTGCCAGCAGGCGAGCGGGAGTGACCTACGAGCAGTACTTC | 14 | NA | TRBV7-2 | TRBD2 | TRBJ2-7
CASSPSEKLFF | TGTGCCAGCTCACCAAGTGAAAAACTGTTTTTT | 11 | NA | TRBV18 | NA | TRBJ1-4
CASSSRGGTAYEQYF | TGTGCCAGCAGCTCCAGAGGGGGGACCGCCTACGAGCAGTACTTC | 15 | NA | TRBV11-2 | NA | TRBJ2-7
CASSAGPANTEAFF | TGTGCCAGCAGCGCAGGGCCCGCGAACACTGAAGCTTTCTTT | 14 | NA | TRBV9 | NA | TRBJ1-1